These 6 T cell receptor beta chains came from one sample sequenced in a study of cytotoxic CD8 clonotypes in ibrutinib-treated CLL. The data were produced by immunoSEQ multiplex PCR, yet TCRdb's version contains in-frame clones alone and is incomplete. The table includes 45,000 or so clones, around 60% detected once. Specimen: PBMCs, collected after 24 months of ibrutinib treatment. These receptor sequences come from a human donor with chronic lymphocytic leukemia.

This clone has a handful of counts. The gene calls are TRBV5-4 and TRBJ2-1; D may be TRBD1 (6 bases). This CDR3 is built from 14 residues. V was shortened by 0 bases and J by 3 bases, with 7 bases between the two germline ends. In germline, CDR1 is SGHNT, CDR2 YYREEE (reference sequence). CDR3 loop: CASSLGQDYNEQFF. The CDR3 nucleotides are TGTGCCAGCAGCTTGGGACAGGACTACAATGAGCAGTTCTTC.

This chain uses TRBV29-1 with TRBJ2-3; D ambiguous. The CDR3 contains 13 residues. With 7 bases removed from V and 1 base from J, the gap between germline ends came to 12 bases. The germline gives CDR1 SQVTM, CDR2 ANQGSEA. This CDR3 reads CSAPDGGTDTQYF. The CDR3 bases are TGCAGCGCCCCAGATGGAGGCACAGATACGCAGTATTTT.

In its sample, this clone was seen a few times. The CDR3 region is CASSDRGRSEKLFF. The CDR3 nucleotides are TGTGCCAGCAGTGACAGGGGGCGCAGTGAAAAACTGTTTTTT. This chain joins TRBV6-1 and TRBJ1-4; 8 nucleotides match TRBD1. Germline CDR1 and CDR2: MNHNS and SASEGT. This CDR3 region has 14 residues. V gave up 3 bases and J gave up 7 bases; unmatched junction bases: 4.

The rearrangement uses TRBV5-1 and TRBJ1-1, with D uncertain. The germline V gene has CDR1 SGHRS and CDR2 YFSETQ. This CDR3 has 12 amino acids. The V gene lost 2 bases and the J gene lost 7 bases, with 9 bases spanning the gap. Written as DNA, the CDR3 is TGCGCCAGCAGCTTCGGCGGGCATGAAGCTTTCTTT. It codes for CASSFGGHEAFF. Full variable domain (rest looked up from reference TRBV5-1 and TRBJ1-1): KAGVTQTPRYLIKTRGQQVTLSCSPISGHRSVSWYQQTPGQGLQFLFEYFSETQRNKGNFPGRFSGRQFSNSRSEMNVSTLELGDSALYLCASSFGGHEAFFGQGTRLTVV.

CDR3 nucleotide sequence: TGTGCCAGCAGTTCCCGTCAGCCCCAGCATTTT. This gives the protein CASSSRQPQHF. The chain employs TRBV28 and TRBJ1-5; D is unclear. Germline-derived CDR1 and CDR2 are MDHEN and SYDVKM. Trimming pared 4 bases from V and 6 bases from J, leaving 4 bases between. The CDR3 totals 11 residues.

This chain uses TRBV7-6 with TRBJ1-2; the match to TRBD1 covers 10 bases. This CDR3 is 15 amino acids long. Trimming at V came to 5 bases and at J to 5 bases, leaving 8 bases not matched to a gene. Germline loops: CDR1 SGHVS, CDR2 FNYEAQ. The DNA of the CDR3 is TGTGCCAGCAGCCAAGGGACAGGGGATCCATATGGCTACACCTTC. Amino acids: CASSQGTGDPYGYTF.